This entry is about one T cell receptor beta chain. Its specific antigen is unknown. Base quality data are lacking; no much larger clone is found one base away. The receptor library was made with RT-PCR. Sequencing took place on an Illumina HiSeq 2500. TCRdb applied fastp at Q25 and MiXCR to the public reads, then kept only in-frame beta chains. Identical CDR3 protein sequences are pooled into one entry, listed with their most common genes and DNA. The sample data list 500,000 to 600,000 distinct CDR3 sequences, and roughly 13% of these were observed just once. About 12% of the sample is held by the ten biggest clonotypes. These data belong to a study of response to subunit inactivated influenza vaccine (dated by TCRdb to 2016 to 2019). Regarding the complete study: The study used deep quantitative T cell receptor repertoire profiling to track responses to a trivalent subunit inactivated influenza vaccine. What the research found in general, with its limitations: The authors proposed that each seasonal influenza vaccination may bring in only a limited number of new T cells.

The time point label of this sample denotes: around 47 days after influenza vaccine administration. The CDR3 contains 17 residues, cysteine and phenylalanine counted. The entry retains the CDR3 DNA only, 51 bases that are in frame from base 1. The germline V gene (reference sequence) specifies DFQATT as CDR1 and SNEGSKA as CDR2. V lost 0 bases and J lost 0 bases; the stretch between them is 12 bases long. The source material was PBMCs from blood, sampled roughly 45 days after vaccination. The chain was built from TRBV20-1 and TRBJ2-6; the D element might be TRBD1 or TRBD2, as each aligns at 5 bases. This TCR was recovered from a man aged 45-65 years who received an inactivated influenza vaccine. Donor details come from another sample of the same person, matched by shared clones. The CDR3 protein sequence reads: CSARERPGPSGANVLTF. The DNA is TGCAGTGCTAGAGAACGGCCGGGGCCCTCTGGGGCCAACGTCCTGACTTTC.